This T cell receptor beta chain was documented in a study of blood T cell repertoires in COVID-19 (dated by TCRdb to 2019 to 2021). Broadly, across the study: The collaborator samples originated in the United States, Italy and Spain and spanned the acute and convalescent phases of COVID-19. Where HLA class I and class II types were available, the types were taken from metadata supplied by the sample provider, not from assay-based typing. Sample metadata almost always included a de-identified subject ID, COVID-19 status, age in years and sex. Subjects who had been exposed to COVID-19, were actively infected with it, or had recovered from it provided the deeply sampled blood TCRbeta repertoires that made up the dataset. The repertoires were released in a freely available public database intended as a resource for research on the immune response to SARS-CoV-2. The samples were drawn from the first 160 participants of the ongoing ImmuneRACE study and from 1,254 subjects provided by 6 global collaborators. The material from the prospective study consisted of cDNA or gDNA derived from T cells, B-cell-depleted T cells, or PBMCs. Overall study outcomes, separate from this receptor: The amount of clinical and demographic metadata varied by source and participant and was provided uncurated.

The immunoSEQ Assay, a bias-controlled multiplex PCR, was used to amplify TCRbeta CDR3 regions from genomic DNA. The original methods were these. The number of nucleated cells in each sample was estimated from the amplification of reference gene primers within the assay. To quantify the absolute abundance of each unique TCRbeta CDR3 rearrangement, sequence reads were collapsed and filtered. For each sample, productive Simpson clonality was calculated by taking the square root of Simpson's diversity index across productive rearrangements. The source is immuneACCESS, and TCRdb retained only in-frame sequences with V and J called. Part of the clones is not carried over; for the studies checked, unresolved V genes explain less than half of this, and the remainder is unexplained. D and trimming come from the DNA, and the V and J calls and clone size come from that table. Here the sample has about 140,000 clones; just over 85% occur a single time. Roughly 8.7% of the sample is held by the ten biggest clonotypes.

Comment on this clone: This clone's antigen is unknown. It has no much larger one-base neighbor in the sample; base qualities were not kept.

The CDR3 contains 17 residues, cysteine and phenylalanine counted. The read is trimmed to its CDR3 DNA, 51 bases read in frame from base 1. The CDR1 and CDR2 encoded by the germline V gene (reference sequence) are PRHDT and FYEKMQ. From V the trimming removes 5 bases and from J it removes 4 bases, while the gene matches leave 13 bases of the junction unaccounted for. Collaborating institutions collected whole blood in K2EDTA tubes following their own protocols. Collaborator samples were shipped for TCRbeta analysis as frozen whole blood, isolated PBMCs, or DNA extracted from either sample type. This chain is built from TRBV13 and TRBJ2-7; 11 bases in the middle match TRBD1. The receptor was isolated from a woman aged 55 to 70 with acute or convalescent COVID-19. Sequenced sample: peripheral blood. The CDR3 reads as follows: CASSPRDRGSSSYEQYF. The bases read TGTGCCAGCAGCCCCCGGGACAGGGGGTCCTCCTCTTACGAGCAGTACTTC.